Listed below are T cell receptor beta chains from one sample, sequenced in a study of CD8 T cells in ankylosing spondylitis. TCRdb itself ran the 5' RACE reads through MiXCR, one entry per CDR3 protein. The table lists under 950,000 distinct CDR3 sequences, around 20% of them singletons. Input material: blood, either unsorted or a sorted T cell fraction (not recorded which). All receptors derive from a male donor with ankylosing spondylitis. CDR3s include the opening cysteine and the closing phenylalanine or tryptophan. A D gene is named only where the DNA matches it firmly. Size is omitted from some rows. Given values are once, few, many or a class for expanded clones.

J gene: TRBJ2-3
V gene: TRBV20-1
clone size: .
D gene: TRBD2
CDR3 DNA: TGCAGTGCTAGATCTAGCGGGAGGCGGGGGGTGGATACGCAGTATTTT
CDR3 protein: CSARSSGRRGVDTQYF

J gene: TRBJ1-1
V gene: TRBV5-1
clone size: .
D gene: TRBD1
CDR3 DNA: TGCGCCAGCAGCGGGGACAGGGGCCCTGAAGCTTTCTTT
CDR3 protein: CASSGDRGPEAFF

J gene: TRBJ2-1
V gene: TRBV7-2
clone size: .
D gene: .
CDR3 DNA: TGTGCCAGCAGCGAGGACTTGTATGAGCAGTTCTTC
CDR3 protein: CASSEDLYEQFF

J gene: TRBJ2-3
V gene: TRBV19
clone size: few
D gene: .
CDR3 DNA: TGTGCCAGTAGTATCTGGGGGGGCGTCGATACGCAGTATTTT
CDR3 protein: CASSIWGGVDTQYF

J gene: TRBJ2-1
V gene: TRBV7-3
clone size: few
D gene: TRBD2
CDR3 DNA: TGTGCCAGCAGCGTCGGACTAGCGGGGCGGGATGAGCAGTTCTTC
CDR3 protein: CASSVGLAGRDEQFF

J gene: TRBJ2-7
V gene: TRBV28
clone size: .
D gene: TRBD1
CDR3 DNA: TGTGCCAGCAGAGGGACAGGGGGCCCCTACGAGCAGTACTTC
CDR3 protein: CASRGTGGPYEQYF

J gene: TRBJ1-1
V gene: TRBV6-2/TRBV6-3
clone size: .
D gene: .
CDR3 DNA: TGTGCCAGCAGTTACTTGGGGGCGATGAACACTGAAGCTTTCTTT
CDR3 protein: CASSYLGAMNTEAFF

J gene: TRBJ1-4
V gene: TRBV20-1
clone size: many
D gene: .
CDR3 DNA: TGCAGTGCTAGTCCGGGACGGAAAAATGAAAAACTGTTTTTT
CDR3 protein: CSASPGRKNEKLFF

J gene: TRBJ1-2
V gene: TRBV6-1
clone size: .
D gene: TRBD1
CDR3 DNA: TGTGCCAGCACCGGGACAGGGGCTATTTATGGCTACACCTTC
CDR3 protein: CASTGTGAIYGYTF

J gene: TRBJ2-5
V gene: TRBV5-6
clone size: once
D gene: .
CDR3 DNA: TGTGCCAGCAGCTTACGGACAGAAACCTTCCAAGAGACCCAGTACTTC
CDR3 protein: CASSLRTETFQETQYF